These 10 T cell receptor beta chains were sequenced from one sample in a study of cytomegalovirus exposure and HLA in healthy donors. Vbeta (60) and Jbeta (13) primers were used in the PCR. The repertoire was sequenced with immunoSEQ multiplex PCR; TCRdb's copy has only in-frame clones and lacks some. The sample carries 200,000 to 250,000 clones, approximately 82% recorded once. Sequencing used PBMCs. The receptor source for this set is a woman aged 40 to 49 in good health and CMV-seronegative.

CDR3 sequence reads: CASSPGLLHPEAFF. CDR3 coding DNA: TGTGCCAGCAGCCCCGGTCTGCTCCATCCTGAAGCTTTCTTT. The chain uses TRBV11-2 and TRBJ1-1; D call uncertain. Germline CDR1 and CDR2: SGHAT and FQNNGV. The CDR3 runs to 14 residues. Trimming pared 5 bases from V and 6 bases from J, leaving 16 bases between.

The V gene is TRBV5-1, the J gene TRBJ2-7, with 11 nucleotides matching TRBD1. After removal of 4 bases from V and 1 base from J, the junction contained 7 bases not matched to a gene. CDR3 length: 16 residues. Germline V gives CDR1 SGHRS, CDR2 YFSETQ. CDR3 DNA: TGCGCCAGCAGCACCGGCGGGACAGGGGGATCCTACGAGCAGTACTTC. It codes for CASSTGGTGGSYEQYF.

This clone was seen a single time. The rearrangement joins TRBV5-4 to TRBJ2-4, with 12 bases that match TRBD2. CDR1 is SGHNT, CDR2 YYREEE, per germline (reference sequence). The trim removed 4 bases at V and 8 bases at J, leaving 7 bases unmatched. The CDR3 totals 15 residues. The CDR3, as DNA: TGTGCCAGCAGCGCCGCTAGCGGGGGGGCGGACATTCAGTACTTC. Its translation is CASSAASGGADIQYF. Full variable domain (missing parts from reference TRBV5-4 and TRBJ2-4): ETGVTQSPTHLIKTRGQQVTLRCSSQSGHNTVSWYQQALGQGPQFIFQYYREEENGRGNFPPRFSGLQFPNYSSELNVNALELDDSALYLCASSAASGGADIQYFGAGTRLSVL.

The V gene is TRBV6-5, the J gene TRBJ1-1; weak D call: TRBD1 (6 bases). Germline V gene data show CDR1 as MNHEY and CDR2 as SVGAGI. Between the trimmed V and J ends, which lost 2 bases and 4 bases, there was a span of 14 bases. The CDR3 has 15 residues. The CDR3 coding sequence is TGTGCCAGCAGTTACCTCCCAGGGGCGGGCACTGAAGCTTTCTTT. Translation: CASSYLPGAGTEAFF.

The gene calls are TRBV7-9 and TRBJ1-4; 9 positions agree with TRBD1. Germline V gene data show CDR1 as SEHNR and CDR2 as FQNEAQ (reference sequence). This CDR3 has 14 residues. Germline trimming cut 5 bases from V and 8 bases from J; bases unmatched to any gene: 6. This CDR3 reads CASSPGQGREKLFF. The CDR3 region has the DNA TGTGCCAGCAGCCCTGGACAGGGGAGGGAAAAACTGTTTTTT.

The genes are TRBV7-9 and TRBJ2-7, with 8 bases matching TRBD1. The V gene's germline CDR1 is SEHNR and CDR2 FQNEAQ (reference sequence). V shed 4 bases, J shed 5 bases, and the junction held 4 bases outside the gene matches. CDR3 length: 13 residues. The CDR3 bases are TGTGCCAGCAGCTCGACAGGGGAGGACGAGCAGTACTTC. This gives the protein CASSSTGEDEQYF.

The chain uses TRBV6-1 and TRBJ2-7, with D tentatively TRBD1 (5 bases). Trimming removed 1 base at V and 3 bases at J, with 13 bases between. This CDR3 comprises 15 residues. CDR1 MNHNS and CDR2 SASEGT come from the germline V gene. The CDR3 DNA sequence: TGTGCCAGCAGTGAAGGATTCCAGGGTATCTACGAGCAGTACTTC. This translates into CASSEGFQGIYEQYF.

V gene TRBV30 combines with J gene TRBJ1-1, with 9 nucleotides matching TRBD1. The germline V gene encodes CDR1 GTSNPN and CDR2 SVGIG (reference sequence). The V gene end was trimmed by 4 bases and the J gene end by 1 base; junction bases not matched to a gene: 7. CDR3 size: 15 residues. CDR3: CAWNSETGGNTEAFF. The CDR3 DNA reads as TGTGCCTGGAATAGTGAGACAGGGGGGAACACTGAAGCTTTCTTT. The whole variable domain, remainder taken from reference TRBV30 and TRBJ1-1, is SQTIHQWPATLVQPVGSPLSLECTVEGTSNPNLYWYRQAAGRGLQLLFYSVGIGQISSEVPQNLSASRPQDRQFILSSKKLLLSDSGFYLCAWNSETGGNTEAFFGQGTRLTVV.

Only one count was recorded for this clone. The CDR3 here is CASRQGAGGNTIYF. The CDR3 DNA is TGTGCCAGCAGGCAGGGGGCTGGAGGAAACACCATATATTTT. V gene TRBV6-1 combines with J gene TRBJ1-3; 8 nucleotides match TRBD1. V shed 6 bases and J 4 bases; nucleotides not matched to a gene: 5. The germline gives CDR1 MNHNS, CDR2 SASEGT. The CDR3 runs to 14 residues.

The chain carries TRBV21-1 and TRBJ2-1; the tabulated D call, TRBD2, remains unverified against the DNA. TRBV21-1 is termed a pseudogene. There are 13 residues in the CDR3. In DNA form, the CDR3 reads TGTGCCAGCATACGGGGGGGGCGGAATGAGCAGTTCTTC. Translating it yields CASIRGGRNEQFF.